These 8 T cell receptor beta chains share one sample of origin, sequenced in a study of response to subunit inactivated influenza vaccine. TCRdb itself ran the RT-PCR reads through MiXCR, one entry per CDR3 protein. Of about 650,000 distinct CDR3 sequences in the sample, 12% to 15% were seen once. Specimen: PBMCs from blood, collected around 15 days before vaccination. These receptor sequences come from a man aged 50 to 60 who received an inactivated influenza vaccine.

V gene TRBV28 combines with J gene TRBJ1-1; D uncertain. The CDR3 covers 13 residues. V shed 5 bases and J shed 10 bases, with 17 bases lying between them. The V gene's germline CDR1 is MDHEN and CDR2 SYDVKM. The CDR3 DNA reads TGTGCCAGCAGTCGCCTGGGCCTTGAAGGAGCTTTCTTT. It yields the protein CASSRLGLEGAFF.

In its sample, this clonotype was seen a few times. This chain connects TRBV5-1 to TRBJ2-5; the match to TRBD1 covers 9 bases. Trimming removed 0 bases from V and 4 bases from J; junction bases left unmatched: 4. This CDR3 comprises 15 residues. Germline V gene lookup returns CDR1 SGHRS and CDR2 YFSETQ. CDR3 sequence: CASSLANRGRETQYF. The CDR3 DNA follows: TGCGCCAGCAGCTTGGCCAACAGGGGGCGAGAGACCCAGTACTTC. Complete variable domain (other parts from reference TRBV5-1 and TRBJ2-5): KAGVTQTPRYLIKTRGQQVTLSCSPISGHRSVSWYQQTPGQGLQFLFEYFSETQRNKGNFPGRFSGRQFSNSRSEMNVSTLELGDSALYLCASSLANRGRETQYFGPGTRLLVL.

In its sample, this clonotype was seen many times. The chain uses TRBV10-3 and TRBJ2-7, with a tentative D call TRBD1 (6 bases). This CDR3 comprises 13 residues. V lost 4 bases and J lost 7, with 14 bases in between. Per germline, CDR1 ENHRY and CDR2 SYGVKD. CDR3 DNA sequence: TGTGCCATCAGTGGGACAGTTTCTAGGGAGCAGTACTTC. This gives the protein CAISGTVSREQYF.

This clonotype was detected only a few times. The rearrangement uses TRBV9 and TRBJ1-1, with D unresolved. V was shortened by 0 bases and J by 1 base, with 10 bases between the two germline ends. Germline loops: CDR1 SGDLS, CDR2 YYNGEE. The CDR3 runs 15 residues. The CDR3 here is CASSVDRRTNTEAFF. CDR3 in DNA: TGTGCCAGCAGCGTAGATCGGCGGACGAACACTGAAGCTTTCTTT.

This clonotype was observed at least ten times. The chain has TRBV29-1 and TRBJ2-1; D is unclear. This CDR3 comprises 14 residues. Deletions cut 3 bases from V and 3 bases from J, with 12 bases between. CDR1 is SQVTM, CDR2 ANQGSEA, per germline. CDR3 in DNA: TGCAGCGTTGAGGGCAGGAATAACTACAATGAGCAGTTCTTC. Translated: CSVEGRNNYNEQFF.

This CDR3 reads CASSSADRGKKTQYF. The CDR3, as DNA: TGTGCCAGCAGTTCAGCCGACAGGGGGAAAAAGACCCAGTACTTC. The V gene is TRBV12-3 or TRBV12-4, the J gene TRBJ2-5; 9 bases are a match to TRBD1. CDR3 size: 15 residues. J was trimmed by 6 bases and V by 4 bases; bases with no gene match: 9.

This clonotype was seen a handful of times. This chain connects TRBV10-3 to TRBJ2-6; perhaps TRBD2 as D (5 bases). The length of the CDR3 is 16 residues. Germline-derived CDR1 and CDR2 are ENHRY and SYGVKD. The V end lost 10 bases, the J end lost 0 bases, and 16 bases lay between the germline ends. CDR3 loop: CATDGESSSGANVLTF. The CDR3 DNA sequence: TGTGCCACCGACGGGGAGTCCTCCTCTGGGGCCAACGTCCTGACTTTC.

This clonotype came up many times. V and J are TRBV5-1 and TRBJ2-5; 7 bases are a match to TRBD1. The junction had 3 bases not matched to a gene; V was cut back by 4 bases and J by 6 bases. The CDR3 covers 12 residues. Germline V gene sequence: CDR1 SGHRS, CDR2 YFSETQ. The CDR3 coding sequence is TGCGCCAGCAGCACAGGGGAGAAGACCCAGTACTTC. Translated: CASSTGEKTQYF.